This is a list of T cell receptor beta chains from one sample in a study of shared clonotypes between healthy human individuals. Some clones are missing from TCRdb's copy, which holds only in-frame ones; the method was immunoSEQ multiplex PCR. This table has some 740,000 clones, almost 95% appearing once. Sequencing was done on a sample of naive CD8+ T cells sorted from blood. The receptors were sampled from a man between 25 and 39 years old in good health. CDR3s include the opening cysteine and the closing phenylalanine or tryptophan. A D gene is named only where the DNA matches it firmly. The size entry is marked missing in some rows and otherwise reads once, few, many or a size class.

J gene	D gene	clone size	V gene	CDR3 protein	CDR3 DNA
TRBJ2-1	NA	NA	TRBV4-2	CASSQDRDYNEQFF	TGTGCCAGCAGCCAAGATAGGGACTACAATGAGCAGTTCTTC
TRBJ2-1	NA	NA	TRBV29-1	CSGGSVSSYNEQFF	TGCAGCGGGGGTAGCGTTAGCTCCTACAATGAGCAGTTCTTC
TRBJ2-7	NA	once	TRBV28	CASSLGGPYEQYF	TGTGCCAGCAGTTTAGGCGGTCCCTACGAGCAGTACTTC
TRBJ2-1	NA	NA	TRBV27	CASSPHHNEQFF	TGTGCCAGCAGCCCGCATCACAATGAGCAGTTCTTC
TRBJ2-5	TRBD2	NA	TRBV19	CASKTSGFQETQYF	TGTGCCAGTAAGACTAGCGGATTTCAAGAGACCCAGTACTTC
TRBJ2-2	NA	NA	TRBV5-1	CASSQKQNTGELFF	TGCGCCAGCAGCCAAAAACAGAACACCGGGGAGCTGTTTTTT
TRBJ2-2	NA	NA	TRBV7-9	CASSPKWDKPGELFF	TGTGCCAGCAGCCCGAAGTGGGACAAACCCGGGGAGCTGTTTTTT
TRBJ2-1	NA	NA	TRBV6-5	CASSLPQRDEQFF	TGTGCCAGCAGTCTTCCCCAGCGAGATGAGCAGTTCTTC
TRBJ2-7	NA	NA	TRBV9	CASSVGGRTDPYEQYF	TGTGCCAGCAGCGTAGGCGGTAGGACGGACCCCTACGAGCAGTACTTC
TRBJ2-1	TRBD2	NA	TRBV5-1	CASASLAGGGYNEQFF	TGCGCCAGCGCGTCGTTAGCGGGAGGGGGGTACAATGAGCAGTTCTTC
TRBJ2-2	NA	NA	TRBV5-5	CASSLEGWVDTGELFF	TGTGCCAGCAGCTTGGAAGGGTGGGTTGACACCGGGGAGCTGTTTTTT
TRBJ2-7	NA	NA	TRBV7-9	CASSFSGEQYF	TGTGCCAGCAGCTTTTCCGGCGAGCAGTACTTC
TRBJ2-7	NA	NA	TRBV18	CASSPWQGEQYF	TGTGCCAGCTCACCGTGGCAGGGCGAGCAGTACTTC
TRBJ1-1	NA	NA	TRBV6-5	CASSSGPMNTEAFF	TGTGCCAGCAGTTCAGGGCCGATGAACACTGAAGCTTTCTTT
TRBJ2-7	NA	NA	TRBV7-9	CASSLSGRGDEQYF	TGTGCCAGCAGCTTATCGGGACGCGGGGACGAGCAGTACTTC
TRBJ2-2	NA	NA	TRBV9	CASSVARQGISTGELFF	TGTGCCAGCAGCGTAGCTAGGCAGGGTATCAGCACCGGGGAGCTGTTTTTT
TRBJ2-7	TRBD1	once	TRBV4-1	CASSQERTGIYEQYF	TGCGCCAGCAGCCAAGAACGGACAGGGATCTACGAGCAGTACTTC
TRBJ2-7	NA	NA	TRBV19	CASSIHGTYEQYF	TGTGCCAGTAGTATACACGGAACCTACGAGCAGTACTTC
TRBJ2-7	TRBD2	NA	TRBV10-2	CASSETSGSYEQYF	TGCGCCAGCAGTGAGACTAGCGGGAGTTACGAGCAGTACTTC
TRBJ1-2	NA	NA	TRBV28	CASSPLGGASLNYGYTF	TGTGCCAGCAGTCCCCTGGGGGGGGCTTCTTTGAACTATGGCTACACCTTC
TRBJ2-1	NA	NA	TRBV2	CANPRAPDGKPGYNEQFF	TGTGCCAACCCTCGGGCCCCGGACGGGAAACCTGGGTACAATGAGCAGTTCTTC
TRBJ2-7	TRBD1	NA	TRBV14	CASSHAWDRGNYEQYF	TGTGCCAGCAGCCACGCCTGGGACAGGGGAAACTACGAGCAGTACTTC
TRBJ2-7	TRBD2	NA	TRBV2	CASSVWRENTYEQYF	TGTGCCAGCAGTGTCTGGCGGGAGAACACCTACGAGCAGTACTTC
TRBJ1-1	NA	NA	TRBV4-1	CASSHGQGEAFF	TGCGCCAGCAGCCATGGCCAGGGAGAAGCTTTCTTT
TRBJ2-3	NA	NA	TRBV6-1	CASSGRTDTQYF	TGTGCCAGCAGTGGTCGGACAGATACGCAGTATTTT
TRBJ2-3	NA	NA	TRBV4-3	CASSQEGDSTDTQYF	TGCGCCAGCAGCCAAGAAGGGGACAGCACAGATACGCAGTATTTT
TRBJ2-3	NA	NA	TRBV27	CASSLWEAADTQYF	TGTGCCAGCAGTTTATGGGAGGCGGCAGATACGCAGTATTTT
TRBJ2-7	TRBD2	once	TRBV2	CASSDKSGGNYEQYF	TGTGCCAGCAGTGATAAGTCGGGAGGAAACTACGAGCAGTACTTC
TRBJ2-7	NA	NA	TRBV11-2	CASSRRGYEQYF	TGTGCCAGTAGTAGACGGGGGTACGAGCAGTACTTC
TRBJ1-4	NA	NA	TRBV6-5	CASSYSMSGEKLFF	TGTGCCAGCAGTTACTCGATGAGTGGAGAAAAACTGTTTTTT
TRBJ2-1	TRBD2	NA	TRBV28	CAITSGKRYNEQFF	TGTGCCATCACAAGCGGGAAACGTTACAATGAGCAGTTCTTC
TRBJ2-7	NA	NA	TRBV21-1	CATGQTYEQYF	TGTGCCACCGGACAGACCTACGAGCAGTACTTC
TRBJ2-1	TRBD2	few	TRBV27	CASSSGTSGFYEQFF	TGTGCCAGCAGTTCTGGGACTAGCGGGTTCTATGAGCAGTTCTTC
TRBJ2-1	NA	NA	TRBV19	CASSIWGVGEQFF	TGTGCCAGTAGTATTTGGGGGGTGGGTGAGCAGTTCTTC
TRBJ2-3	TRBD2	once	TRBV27	CASSLLAGVIVGTDTQYF	TGTGCCAGCAGTTTACTAGCGGGAGTTATCGTCGGCACAGATACGCAGTATTTT
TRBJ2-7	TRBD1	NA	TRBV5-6	CASSLGTGNQYEQYF	TGTGCCAGCAGCTTAGGGACAGGGAATCAATACGAGCAGTACTTC
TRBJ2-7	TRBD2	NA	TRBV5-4	CASSSTSGFSYEQYF	TGTGCCAGCAGCTCTACTAGCGGTTTTTCCTACGAGCAGTACTTC
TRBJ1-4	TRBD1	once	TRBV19	CASRQGQGGEKLFF	TGTGCCAGTAGGCAGGGACAGGGGGGTGAAAAACTGTTTTTT
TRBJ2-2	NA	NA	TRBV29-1	CSVNTVRSDGELFF	TGCAGCGTAAACACCGTTCGGAGTGACGGGGAGCTGTTTTTT
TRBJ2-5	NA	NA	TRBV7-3	CASSLPGGAQYF	TGTGCCAGCAGCTTACCAGGCGGGGCCCAGTACTTC
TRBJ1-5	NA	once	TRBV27	CASSLGGAGNQPQHF	TGTGCCAGCAGTTTAGGGGGCGCAGGCAATCAGCCCCAGCATTTT
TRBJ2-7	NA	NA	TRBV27	CASSPLRPLYEQYF	TGTGCCAGCAGTCCACTCCGGCCCCTCTACGAGCAGTACTTC
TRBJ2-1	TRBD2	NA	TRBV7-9	CASWTSLSYNEQFF	TGTGCCAGCTGGACTAGCTTATCGTACAATGAGCAGTTCTTC
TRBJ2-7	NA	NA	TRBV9	CASSVGWGPSHEQYF	TGTGCCAGCAGCGTCGGCTGGGGGCCTAGCCACGAGCAGTACTTC
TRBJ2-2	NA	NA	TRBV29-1	CSVEMAGELFF	TGCAGCGTTGAAATGGCCGGGGAGCTGTTTTTT
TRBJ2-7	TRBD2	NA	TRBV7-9	CASSHYVAGGPWEQYF	TGTGCCAGCAGCCATTACGTGGCGGGAGGGCCTTGGGAGCAGTACTTC
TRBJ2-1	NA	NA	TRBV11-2	CASSLYWGYEQFF	TGTGCCAGCAGCTTATATTGGGGGTATGAGCAGTTCTTC
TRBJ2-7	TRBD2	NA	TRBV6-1	CASSVLAGVMSSYEQYF	TGTGCCAGCAGTGTCCTAGCGGGAGTCATGAGCTCCTACGAGCAGTACTTC
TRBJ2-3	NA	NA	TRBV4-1	CASSQGHQEDTQYF	TGCGCCAGCAGCCAAGGTCACCAGGAAGATACGCAGTATTTT
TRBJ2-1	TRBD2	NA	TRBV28	CASSSLTSGRVDEQFF	TGTGCCAGCAGTTCGCTGACTAGCGGGAGGGTTGATGAGCAGTTCTTC
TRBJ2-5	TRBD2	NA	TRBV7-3	CASSPRVAEKSGGNQETQYF	TGTGCCAGCAGCCCTCGTGTCGCGGAGAAATCGGGGGGGAACCAAGAGACCCAGTACTTC
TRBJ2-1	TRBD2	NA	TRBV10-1	CASSESSLAGGPEQFF	TGCGCCAGCAGTGAGTCAAGTCTAGCGGGAGGGCCGGAGCAGTTCTTC
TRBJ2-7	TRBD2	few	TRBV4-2	CASSQAGGLAAEQYF	TGTGCCAGCAGCCAGGCAGGGGGACTAGCGGCGGAGCAGTACTTC
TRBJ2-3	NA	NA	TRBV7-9	CASSPGVRGTQDTQYF	TGTGCCAGCAGCCCAGGGGTAAGGGGGACCCAGGATACGCAGTATTTT
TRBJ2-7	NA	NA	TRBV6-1	CASLEGPYEQYF	TGTGCCAGCTTGGAGGGGCCCTACGAGCAGTACTTC
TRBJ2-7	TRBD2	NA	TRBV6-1	CASSERTSGSIDEQYF	TGTGCCAGCAGTGAGAGAACTAGCGGGAGTATAGACGAGCAGTACTTC
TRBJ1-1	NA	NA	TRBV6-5	CASSYGLVDTEAFF	TGTGCCAGCAGTTACGGTTTAGTGGACACTGAAGCTTTCTTT
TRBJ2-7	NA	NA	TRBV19	CASSRWNGGAYEQYF	TGTGCCAGTAGTAGGTGGAACGGGGGTGCTTACGAGCAGTACTTC
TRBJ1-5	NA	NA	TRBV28	CASSNNQPQHF	TGTGCCAGCAGTAATAATCAGCCCCAGCATTTT